This T cell receptor (beta chain) was sequenced during a study of CD8+CD57+ T cells in acquired aplastic anemia listed by TCRdb under 2018. Study-level background: On average, sorted CD4+ and CD8+ cells yielded about 3 ug of extracted DNA, with a range of roughly 0.18 to 27.4 ug. For healthy donor samples, the average read count was around 9.8 million for CD4+ cells and roughly 12 million for CD8+ cells. Results the study describes overall, beyond this receptor: Roughly 30 CD8+ CDR3 sequences were found to be shared between patients and controls, but these sequences appeared to be highly expressed in patients and within the immunodominant clones of the patients. Patients and healthy controls showed no significant difference in CD8+ Simpson's diversity (P=0.060).

In the study, sorted CD4+ and CD8+ blood T cells from patients with severe aplastic anemia and from healthy subjects underwent deep sequencing of TCR repertoires. Ficoll-Paque density gradient centrifugation was used to isolate peripheral blood mononuclear cells. Before DNA was extracted, CD4+ and CD8+ T cells were sorted using either FACS or magnetic beads. This clonotype was found many times. Its recognized antigen is unknown. Per-base qualities were not stored, and no clone one base away is much larger. Genomic DNA served as template for TCR beta VDJ combination and CDR3 sequence profiling. An Illumina HiSeq 2000 was the platform used for TCR repertoire sequencing. The authors processed their data as follows. Repertoires were assessed using TRBV/TRBJ rearrangement plots, CDR3 size and DJ length profiles, and Simpson's diversity index. The immunodominant clone was defined as the most abundant DNA sequence in deep sequencing data. CDR3 amino acid sequences were checked for sharing across subjects and were also compared against the VDJdb database and published repertoires. TCRdb ran its own pipeline on the public reads, namely fastp trimming at Q25 and MiXCR clone calling, and kept in-frame beta chains. Every distinct CDR3 protein forms one entry, paired with its most common genes and DNA. These V and J calls are TCRdb output, not the study's own analysis. For this sample there are 180,000 or so distinct CDR3 sequences; about 47% appear just once. The ten most abundant clones make up approximately 2.9% of the sample.

Sequenced material: sorted CD4+, CD8+, or CD8+CD57+ T cells (not recorded which) from PBMCs. This TCR was recovered from a human donor in good health.

CDR3 sequence: CASSLGTVQETQYF. The nucleotide sequence is given as TGTGCCAGCAGCTTAGGGACAGTCCAAGAGACCCAGTACTTC. The receptor chain draws on TRBV11-2 and TRBJ2-5; 6 matching bases give a weak D call of TRBD1. The germline V gene gives CDR1 as SGHAT and CDR2 as FQNNGV. V drops 1 base and J drops 1 base, leaving 7 bases in between. The CDR3, cysteine through phenylalanine, is 14 amino acids long. This entry keeps only the CDR3 DNA: 42 bases, framed from base 1. With all but the CDR3 taken from the reference TRBV11-2 and TRBJ2-5 genes, the full variable domain is: EAGVAQSPRYKIIEKRQSVAFWCNPISGHATLYWYQQILGQGPKLLIQFQNNGVVDDSQLPKDRFSAERLKGVDSTLKIQPAKLEDSAVYLCASSLGTVQETQYFGPGTRLLVL.